Listed below are T cell receptor beta chains from one sample, sequenced in a study of T-cell reconstitution after alpha-beta-depleted transplantation in children. Each CDR3 protein is one row after TCRdb ran MiXCR on the PCR reads. The table shows 450,000 to 600,000 distinct CDR3 sequences, with about a sixth occurring only once. Sequenced here: PBMCs from the stem cell graft donor, sampled from the stem cell graft. The receptor source for this set is a human donor who donated a stem cell graft to a child with acute lymphoblastic leukemia. CDR3s include the opening cysteine and the closing phenylalanine or tryptophan. D genes are given only for firm matches. A row's size may be missing; if present it is once, few, many or a size class.

V: TRBV28
J: TRBJ2-7
size: few
D: TRBD1
DNA: TGTGCCAGCACCGAGCTAAGGACAGGGCCCTATTCCGGATACGAGCAGTACTTC
CDR3: CASTELRTGPYSGYEQYF

V: TRBV5-5
J: TRBJ2-7
size: -
D: -
DNA: TGTGCCAGCAGCTTGGCCCAGGGGCTAGTTACCTACGAGCAGTACTTC
CDR3: CASSLAQGLVTYEQYF

V: TRBV4-1
J: TRBJ2-7
size: -
D: -
DNA: TGCGCCAGCAGCCAAGATTTAGACTACGAGCAGTACTTC
CDR3: CASSQDLDYEQYF

V: TRBV7-3
J: TRBJ1-1
size: -
D: -
DNA: TGTGCCAGCAGCTTATCTGGGTACATGAACACTGAAGCTTTCTTT
CDR3: CASSLSGYMNTEAFF

V: TRBV11-1
J: TRBJ1-2
size: -
D: -
DNA: TGTGCCAGCAGCTTAAAGGAGCAGGGGAGGGAGCGGCTCTATGGCTACACCTTC
CDR3: CASSLKEQGRERLYGYTF

V: TRBV11-1
J: TRBJ2-1
size: -
D: TRBD2
DNA: TGTGCCAGCAGCTCCTTCCTTAGCGGGAGGGCCAATGGCGACAATGAGCAGTTCTTC
CDR3: CASSSFLSGRANGDNEQFF

V: TRBV20-1
J: TRBJ2-7
size: -
D: -
DNA: TGCAGTGCTAGGGGGCCCGGTAGCTCCTACGAGCAGTACTTC
CDR3: CSARGPGSSYEQYF

V: TRBV5-5
J: TRBJ2-7
size: few
D: TRBD1
DNA: TGTGCCAGCAGTCGGGTGGGGGCCATGCAAAGGGACAGACCCTATCAACTCTCCTACGAGCAGTACTTC
CDR3: CASSRVGAMQRDRPYQLSYEQYF

V: TRBV20-1
J: TRBJ2-7
size: -
D: TRBD2
DNA: TGCAGTGCTGTTCGTCTGGGCGGGAGTTTTTCCTACGAGCAGTACTTC
CDR3: CSAVRLGGSFSYEQYF

V: TRBV12-3/TRBV12-4
J: TRBJ2-2
size: -
D: -
DNA: TGTGCCAGCACAGTCACCGGGGAGCTGTTTTTT
CDR3: CASTVTGELFF

V: TRBV2
J: TRBJ2-4
size: few
D: TRBD1
DNA: TGTGCCAGCAGTGAAGGCCAGGGGGCCTTCGCAAACATTCAGTACTTC
CDR3: CASSEGQGAFANIQYF

V: TRBV6-2/TRBV6-3
J: TRBJ2-1
size: -
D: TRBD2
DNA: TGTGCCAGCAGAAGTAGCGGGAGGTCGGGCAATGAGCAGTTCTTC
CDR3: CASRSSGRSGNEQFF

V: TRBV12-3/TRBV12-4
J: TRBJ2-7
size: -
D: TRBD1
DNA: TGTGCCAGCAACCTCGGACAGGGTTTCGGCGAGCAGTACTTC
CDR3: CASNLGQGFGEQYF

V: TRBV6-1
J: TRBJ2-6
size: few
D: -
DNA: TGTGCCAGCAGTGATTGGGGGGCCTCTGGGGCCAACGTCCTGACTTTC
CDR3: CASSDWGASGANVLTF

V: TRBV13
J: TRBJ2-2
size: few
D: -
DNA: TGTGCCAGCAGCTTAACCCCAAGGCCCGGTGATGGGGAGCTGTTTTTT
CDR3: CASSLTPRPGDGELFF

V: TRBV10-3
J: TRBJ2-5
size: -
D: -
DNA: TGTGCCATCAGTGAGTCGACTCCCACGGAGACCCAGTACTTC
CDR3: CAISESTPTETQYF

V: TRBV12-3/TRBV12-4
J: TRBJ1-5
size: few
D: -
DNA: TGTGCCAGCAGTCCTGCCGGTTTGGGCAATCAGCCCCAGCATTTT
CDR3: CASSPAGLGNQPQHF